The following is a TCR beta chain sequence with its context. This sample is part of a study of blood T cell repertoires in COVID-19. Background on the study: Sources were T cells, B-cell-depleted T cells, or PBMCs; the material itself was cDNA or gDNA.

There are 15 residues in the CDR3. V lost 2 bases to trimming and J lost 10 bases; unmatched junction nucleotides: 10. Germline CDR1 reads SGHTS; CDR2 reads YDEGEE. Produced via immunoSEQ multiplex PCR; TCRdb's table is partial and in-frame only. The sample consists of around 100,000 clones, under 75% of them appearing once. The chain joins TRBV5-8 to TRBJ2-1; the match to TRBD1 covers 9 bases. The sequence was collected from an elderly man with acute or convalescent COVID-19. Sequenced material: peripheral blood. The CDR3 region is CASSFGFTGGLEQFF. The DNA for the CDR3 is TGTGCCAGCAGCTTTGGGTTCACAGGGGGCTTAGAGCAGTTCTTC.